This is a list of T cell receptor beta chains from one sample in a study of blood T cell repertoires in COVID-19. Assay: immunoSEQ multiplex PCR; the TCRdb copy retains only in-frame clones and omits some. This sample yields around 99,000 clones, of which roughly nine tenths are seen a single time; about 5.2% belongs to the top ten. Sequencing was done on a sample of peripheral blood. Receptors originate from a man aged 50 to 60 with acute or convalescent COVID-19. Each CDR3 is given with its conserved first and last residue. The D gene is left open where the match is weak. Clone sizes are given selectively: once, few, many, or a class where the clone is expanded.

d_gene	v_gene	j_gene	abundance	CDR3nt	CDR3aa
NA	TRBV28	TRBJ1-2	NA	TGTGCCAGCACCTCAGGGAACCCCTATGGCTACACCTTC	CASTSGNPYGYTF
NA	TRBV7-2	TRBJ1-2	once	TGTGCCAGCAGCTTCTTGCAGGGAGGAAGGGATGGCTACACCTTC	CASSFLQGGRDGYTF
NA	TRBV6-5	TRBJ2-7	NA	TGTGCCAGCAGTTACTCTTGGCGGGTCGACTCCTACGAGCAGTACTTC	CASSYSWRVDSYEQYF
NA	TRBV6-5	TRBJ2-3	once	TGTGCCAGCAGTTACGTATATTACACAGATACGCAGTATTTT	CASSYVYYTDTQYF
NA	TRBV19	TRBJ1-4	NA	TGTGCCAGTAGTATGAGCCGGGGTCTTAATGAAAAACTGTTTTTT	CASSMSRGLNEKLFF
NA	TRBV6-2/TRBV6-3	TRBJ2-7	NA	TGTGCCAGCAGTTCCTCGTACCTCGCCTCGGTCGTATACGAGCAGTACTTC	CASSSSYLASVVYEQYF
TRBD1	TRBV12-3/TRBV12-4	TRBJ1-2	few	TGTGCCAGCAAATGGACAGGAGGGTATGGCTACACCTTC	CASKWTGGYGYTF
TRBD1	TRBV7-9	TRBJ1-1	few	TGTGCCAGCAGCCTCCGGACAGGGGGCATGAACACTGAAGCTTTCTTT	CASSLRTGGMNTEAFF
TRBD1	TRBV9	TRBJ1-4	once	TGTGCCAGCAGCGTGGGACAGAGTAATGAAAAACTGTTTTTT	CASSVGQSNEKLFF
NA	TRBV19	TRBJ1-2	NA	TGTGCCAGTAGTCGGTCTCCCCTCCTCTCTGGCTACACCTTC	CASSRSPLLSGYTF
NA	TRBV5-1	TRBJ2-7	NA	TGCGCCAGCAGCCCTGGTGGGGGGTACGAGCAGTACTTC	CASSPGGGYEQYF
TRBD1	TRBV6-6	TRBJ1-6	NA	TGTGCCAGCCAGGGGGGTCTTGGGAATTCACCCCTCCACTTT	CASQGGLGNSPLHF
TRBD2	TRBV7-2	TRBJ2-5	NA	TGTGCCAGCAGCTTCAGCGGGAGTCTGTACGAGACCCAGTACTTC	CASSFSGSLYETQYF
NA	TRBV10-3	TRBJ1-3	NA	TGTGCCATTTCTTTTGGAAACACCATATATTTT	CAISFGNTIYF
NA	TRBV5-6	TRBJ2-7	NA	TGTGCCAGCAGCTTCTCGCTCAGGGACGAGCAGTACTTC	CASSFSLRDEQYF
TRBD1	TRBV7-2	TRBJ2-1	NA	TGTGCCAGCAGCTTAGACTCCGGGACAGCGTACAATGAGCAGTTCTTC	CASSLDSGTAYNEQFF
NA	TRBV7-9	TRBJ2-7	NA	TGTGCCAGCAGCTTAGATGGGGGGGAGCAGTACTTC	CASSLDGGEQYF
TRBD1	TRBV6-5	TRBJ1-3	NA	TGTGCCAGCAGTTCACAGCAGGGGGGTGGAAACACCATATATTTT	CASSSQQGGGNTIYF
NA	TRBV20-1	TRBJ1-2	NA	TGCAGTGCCCGCCGGGGATATGGCTACACCTTC	CSARRGYGYTF
NA	TRBV21-1	TRBJ2-2	NA	TGTGCCAGCAGCAAACCAGGGGGGCAGGGGGCGTCGAACACCGGGGAGCTGTTTTTT	CASSKPGGQGASNTGELFF
NA	TRBV18	TRBJ1-5	NA	TGTGCCAGCTCACCACCGGAGGGGAGGAATCAGCCCCAGCATTTT	CASSPPEGRNQPQHF
NA	TRBV2	TRBJ2-2	NA	TGTGCCAGCAGTGAAGTCAGGGTCAACACCGGGGAGCTGTTTTTT	CASSEVRVNTGELFF
TRBD2	TRBV5-4	TRBJ2-4	NA	TGTGCCAGCAGCTCGAAACGTAGCGGGAGGGCCGGAAACATTCAGTACTTC	CASSSKRSGRAGNIQYF
TRBD1	TRBV5-5	TRBJ1-1	NA	TGTGCCAGCAGCGTTACAGGGGGCTCCAACACTGAAGCTTTCTTT	CASSVTGGSNTEAFF
TRBD1	TRBV3-1/TRBV3-2	TRBJ2-5	NA	TGTGCCAGCAGCCAAGCTCCGGGACAGGGAGAGACCCAGTACTTC	CASSQAPGQGETQYF
NA	TRBV9	TRBJ2-6	NA	TGTGCCAGCACCCACAGCCCTTTGGGGGCCAACGTCCTGACTTTC	CASTHSPLGANVLTF
TRBD1	TRBV27	TRBJ1-1	NA	TGTGCCAGCAGTTTCCCGGGACAGGGGGCTTGGGAGAACACTGAAGCTTTCTTT	CASSFPGQGAWENTEAFF
NA	TRBV19	TRBJ1-2	NA	TGTGCCAGTAGTATAGATACCCCAGGGGCCGGCTACACCTTC	CASSIDTPGAGYTF
TRBD2	TRBV5-1	TRBJ2-1	NA	TGCGCCAGCAGCCCGCAGCCGGGACTAGCGGGAGCTGGGACCTACAATGAGCAGTTCTTC	CASSPQPGLAGAGTYNEQFF
TRBD2	TRBV7-2	TRBJ2-7	NA	TGTGCCAGCAGCTTACTAGTATCCGCCGGGCTAGCGGGCTACGAGCAGTACTTC	CASSLLVSAGLAGYEQYF
NA	TRBV3-1/TRBV3-2	TRBJ1-6	NA	TGTGCCAGCAGCTTTTCACAGTATAATTCACCCCTCCACTTT	CASSFSQYNSPLHF
TRBD1	TRBV29-1	TRBJ2-7	NA	TGCAGCGTTGAAGATGGGGACAGCTTCTACGAGCAGTACTTC	CSVEDGDSFYEQYF
NA	TRBV7-9	TRBJ1-4	NA	TGTGCCAGCAGCTTACGGTCAGGGCCTAATGAAAAACTGTTTTTT	CASSLRSGPNEKLFF
TRBD2	TRBV29-1	TRBJ2-3	NA	TGCAGCGTCGGGACTAGCGGGGGCATATATACGCAGTATTTT	CSVGTSGGIYTQYF
TRBD2	TRBV6-6	TRBJ2-1	NA	TGTGCCAGCAGGCCGACTAGCGGGAGTAGTGAGCAGTTCTTC	CASRPTSGSSEQFF
NA	TRBV5-1	TRBJ1-1	NA	TGCGCCAGCACCAACAAGAGGCGGGGGGGCGGATTCGCTGAAGCTTTCTTT	CASTNKRRGGGFAEAFF
TRBD2	TRBV14	TRBJ2-1	few	TGTGCCAGCAGCCAACTAGCGGGAGGGCTCTACAATGAGCAGTTCTTC	CASSQLAGGLYNEQFF
TRBD1	TRBV10-2	TRBJ1-1	NA	TGCGCCAGCAGGGGACAGGGGCGAGGGACTGAAGCTTTCTTT	CASRGQGRGTEAFF
TRBD1	TRBV9	TRBJ1-2	NA	TGTGCCAGCAGCCTCGCAGGGGGCGACTATGGCTACACCTTC	CASSLAGGDYGYTF
NA	TRBV12-3/TRBV12-4	TRBJ1-1	once	TGTGCCAGCAGTTTTTCAGGGCAGATAGCTTTCTTT	CASSFSGQIAFF
NA	TRBV5-6	TRBJ2-1	NA	TGTGCCAGCAGCTTGATAGCCTTTAGCTCCTACAATGAGCAGTTCTTC	CASSLIAFSSYNEQFF
NA	TRBV3-1/TRBV3-2	TRBJ1-2	NA	TGTGCCAGCAGCCAAGACAGGGATGGCTACACCTTC	CASSQDRDGYTF
TRBD2	TRBV11-3	TRBJ2-7	NA	TGTGCCAGCAGCTTAGGGCTAGCGGATCCCCGGTCCTACGAGCAGTACTTC	CASSLGLADPRSYEQYF